Below, 32 T cell receptor beta chains from the same sample are listed, as sequenced in a study of T cell responses to AZD1222 COVID-19 vaccine. Sequencing was performed with immunoSEQ multiplex PCR; in TCRdb, only in-frame clones are kept and a portion is missing. Of about 210,000 clones listed, 85% to 95% are singletons. The sample in question was peripheral blood, obtained on day 0 of AZD1222 vaccination. These receptor sequences come from an adult in good health.

V usage is TRBV18 and J usage is TRBJ1-5; 9 nucleotides align to TRBD1. J was trimmed by 0 bases and V by 4 bases; bases with no gene match: 7. CDR1 is KGHSH and CDR2 is LQKENI in the germline V gene. The CDR3 contains 17 residues. CDR3 protein: CASSLTGQGYSNQPQHF. CDR3 in DNA: TGTGCCAGCTCACTTACGGGACAGGGATATAGCAATCAGCCCCAGCATTTT.

The CDR3 region is CASSESGLAGNTEAFF. The CDR3 nucleotides are TGTGCCAGCAGTGAAAGTGGGTTAGCGGGCAACACTGAAGCTTTCTTT. This chain connects TRBV6-1 to TRBJ1-1; D gene ambiguous. The CDR3 is 16 residues long. Trimming took off 2 bases at V and 2 bases at J, with 15 bases between the two ends. Germline values: CDR1 MNHNS, CDR2 SASEGT.

The rearrangement joins TRBV14 to TRBJ1-6; no reliable D call. Germline CDR1 and CDR2: SGHDN and FVKESK. CDR3 length: 14 residues. Trimming left V 0 bases short and J 7 bases short, with 7 bases between. CDR3 bases: TGTGCCAGCAGCCAAGATCGGAGAAATTCACCCCTCCACTTT. Translation: CASSQDRRNSPLHF.

The count of this clone is one. The chain uses TRBV5-1 and TRBJ1-5, with D possibly matching TRBD1 (5 bases). Germline V CDR1 and CDR2: SGHRS, YFSETQ. Trimming stripped 3 bases from V and 7 bases from J, with 14 bases between. This CDR3 region has 14 residues. The CDR3 spells CASSSGTGQQPQHF. The CDR3 bases are TGCGCCAGCAGCTCTGGGACGGGCCAACAGCCCCAGCATTTT. The full variable domain, completed using reference TRBV5-1 and TRBJ1-5, is KAGVTQTPRYLIKTRGQQVTLSCSPISGHRSVSWYQQTPGQGLQFLFEYFSETQRNKGNFPGRFSGRQFSNSRSEMNVSTLELGDSALYLCASSSGTGQQPQHFGDGTRLSIL.

The chain joins TRBV10-1 to TRBJ2-3; D is unresolved. Per germline, CDR1 WNHNN and CDR2 SYGVQD (reference sequence). V dropped 4 bases and J dropped 5 bases, with 10 bases sitting between them. This CDR3 is 13 amino acids long. The CDR3 nucleotides are TGCGCCAGCAGTGTCAGGCTAGAAGATACGCAGTATTTT. Amino acid sequence: CASSVRLEDTQYF.

The chain has TRBV6-1 and TRBJ2-2, with TRBD1 matching over 7 bases. The CDR3 runs to 15 residues. Trimming took 2 bases from V and 3 from J; bases not matched to a gene: 3. Germline V gene data show CDR1 as MNHNS and CDR2 as SASEGT. Here the CDR3 reads CASSERGGYTGELFF. CDR3 sequence (DNA): TGTGCCAGCAGTGAAAGAGGGGGCTACACCGGGGAGCTGTTTTTT.

This chain links TRBV9 with TRBJ1-3; D uncertain. The CDR3 is 16 residues long. CDR1 and CDR2 (germline): SGDLS, YYNGEE. Trimming removed 0 bases at V and 0 bases at J, with 10 bases between. CDR3 sequence reads: CASSVEDGLSGNTIYF. The CDR3, as DNA: TGTGCCAGCAGCGTAGAAGATGGACTCTCTGGAAACACCATATATTTT.

This clone was seen a single time. The chain couples TRBV7-2 to TRBJ1-1; 8 bases are shared with TRBD1. CDR1 is SGHTA and CDR2 is FQGNSA in the germline V gene. The CDR3 is 14 residues long. V was pared by 5 bases and J by 4 bases, with 6 bases of the junction left unmatched. The CDR3 bases are TGTGCCAGCAGCCCGCAACAGGGGGTCACTGAAGCTTTCTTT. This gives the protein CASSPQQGVTEAFF. Based on the CDR3 plus reference TRBV7-2 and TRBJ1-1, the full variable domain is GAGVSQSPSNKVTEKGKDVELRCDPISGHTALYWYRQSLGQGLEFLIYFQGNSAPDKSGLPSDRFSAERTGGSVSTLTIQRTQQEDSAVYLCASSPQQGVTEAFFGQGTRLTVV.

The chain joins TRBV11-2 to TRBJ1-1; TRBD1 is a possible D gene (5 bases). This CDR3 spans 16 amino acids. Between the trimmed V and J ends, which lost 6 bases and 0 bases, there was a span of 17 bases. Germline lookup yields CDR1 SGHAT and CDR2 FQNNGV. The CDR3 bases are TGTGCCAGCAGAAAGGGAGCTGACAGAATGAACACTGAAGCTTTCTTT. Protein: CASRKGADRMNTEAFF.

The chain has TRBV9 and TRBJ1-1, with D unresolved. Germline CDR1 SGDLS, CDR2 YYNGEE. The CDR3 totals 13 residues. Trimming took 9 bases from V and 2 from J, leaving 14 bases between them. The CDR3 here is CATSEGVNTEAFF. The CDR3 nucleotides are TGTGCCACCTCGGAAGGAGTAAACACTGAAGCTTTCTTT.

The chain employs TRBV6-2 or TRBV6-3 and TRBJ2-3; 11 bases fit TRBD2. CDR3 length: 17 amino acids. CDR1 is MNHEY and CDR2 is SVGEGT in the germline V gene. Trimming removed 2 bases from V and 2 bases from J; junction bases left unmatched: 6. CDR3 loop: CASSYPIAGGPTDTQYF. CDR3 DNA sequence: TGTGCCAGCAGTTACCCTATAGCGGGGGGGCCCACAGATACGCAGTATTTT.

The chain uses TRBV4-3 and TRBJ1-6; the D is unclear. There are 16 residues in the CDR3. V dropped 2 bases and J dropped 0 bases, with 8 bases sitting between them. The germline CDR1 and CDR2 sequences are LGHNA and YSLEER. The CDR3 loop is CASSQQLSSYNSPLHF. The CDR3 DNA is TGCGCCAGCAGCCAACAACTGAGCTCCTATAATTCACCCCTCCACTTT.

V gene TRBV7-7 combines with J gene TRBJ2-1; the match to TRBD2 covers 11 bases. The germline V gene encodes CDR1 SSHAT and CDR2 FNYEAQ (reference sequence). After removal of 5 bases from V and 5 bases from J, the junction contained 5 bases not matched to a gene. CDR3 size: 15 residues. DNA of the CDR3: TGTGCCAGCAGCCCCGGGACTAGCGGACACAATGAGCAGTTCTTC. This translates into CASSPGTSGHNEQFF.

V and J are TRBV5-1 and TRBJ1-1; 7 bases map to TRBD1. The CDR3 is 16 residues long. V shed 7 bases and J 0 bases; nucleotides not matched to a gene: 12. Germline CDR1 and CDR2: SGHRS and YFSETQ. In DNA, the CDR3 is TGCGCCAGCGGAAGCCAACCGACAGGGATGAACACTGAAGCTTTCTTT. This encodes CASGSQPTGMNTEAFF.

V usage is TRBV11-3 and J usage is TRBJ1-6; TRBD1 might be the D (5 bases). V was shortened by 3 bases and J by 7 bases, with 10 bases between the two germline ends. This CDR3 contains 14 residues. Germline CDR1 reads SGHNT; CDR2 reads YENEEA. As DNA, the CDR3 is TGTGCCAGCAGCTTGGCGGGGCAAAATTCACCCCTCCACTTT. Protein: CASSLAGQNSPLHF.

The rearrangement links TRBV6-6 to TRBJ1-1; the D is unclear. CDR1 MNHNY and CDR2 SVGAGI come from the germline V gene (reference sequence). Trimming removed 11 bases at V and 2 bases at J, with 24 bases between. CDR3 length equals 16 residues. DNA of the CDR3: TGTGCCGGAGCCCGGTCGTGGCAGACCATAAACACTGAAGCTTTCTTT. Protein: CAGARSWQTINTEAFF.

The chain has TRBV2 and TRBJ2-4; D unresolved. V gave up 6 bases and J gave up 8 bases, with 17 bases separating them. This CDR3 contains 14 residues. Germline V CDR1 and CDR2: SNHLY, FYNNEI. The CDR3 sequence: CASRPDAVLDIQYF. The CDR3 DNA follows: TGTGCCAGCAGGCCGGACGCGGTGTTGGACATTCAGTACTTC. The entire variable domain, with the rest obtained from reference TRBV2 and TRBJ2-4, is as follows: EPEVTQTPSHQVTQMGQEVILRCVPISNHLYFYWYRQILGQKVEFLVSFYNNEISEKSEIFDDQFSVERPDGSNFTLKIRSTKLEDSAMYFCASRPDAVLDIQYFGAGTRLSVL.

A single count supports this clone. The gene calls are TRBV10-1 and TRBJ2-7, with D possibly matching TRBD2 (5 bases). The germline CDR1 and CDR2 sequences are WNHNN and SYGVQD (reference sequence). V was clipped by 4 bases and J by 7 bases, with 8 bases between them. The CDR3 totals 11 residues. CDR3 residues: CASSGTGEQYF. The CDR3 region has the DNA TGCGCCAGCAGTGGGACGGGGGAGCAGTACTTC.

The chain uses TRBV6-6 and TRBJ1-2; 9 nucleotides match TRBD1. This CDR3 has 12 amino acids. Trimming took 7 bases from V and 8 from J; bases not matched to a gene: 5. Germline V gene data show CDR1 as MNHNY and CDR2 as SVGAGI (reference sequence). CDR3 bases: TGTGCCAGCATGGACAGGGGCAGGGGCTACACCTTC. Its translation: CASMDRGRGYTF.

V gene TRBV28 combines with J gene TRBJ1-1, with D perhaps matching TRBD1 (5 bases). Trimming removed 5 bases at V and 4 bases at J, with 17 bases between. In germline, CDR1 is MDHEN, CDR2 SYDVKM. The CDR3 loop spans 15 amino acids. The CDR3 nucleotides read TGTGCCAGCAGTGGACACGGCACATCGGCCACTGAAGCTTTCTTT. This gives the protein CASSGHGTSATEAFF.

The chain couples TRBV9 to TRBJ1-5; no reliable D call. Trimming removed 0 bases at V and 6 bases at J, with 7 bases between. The CDR3 covers 13 residues. CDR1 is SGDLS, CDR2 YYNGEE, per germline. The CDR3 DNA sequence: TGTGCCAGCAGCGTAGGCGGTGTTCAGCCCCAGCATTTT. Residues: CASSVGGVQPQHF.

This clone was seen a handful of times. The gene calls are TRBV14 and TRBJ2-7, with D unclear. Trimming took 9 bases from V and 0 from J, leaving 18 bases between them. Per the germline V gene, CDR1 is SGHDN and CDR2 is FVKESK. The CDR3 loop spans 15 amino acids. CDR3 in amino acids: CASSQPGRSSYEQYF. In nucleotides, the CDR3 is TGTGCCAGTTCGCAACCGGGCAGGAGCTCCTACGAGCAGTACTTC.

V is TRBV25-1 and J is TRBJ1-2; D is perhaps TRBD1 (6 bases). This CDR3 has 14 amino acids. The V end was cut by 4 bases, the J end by 6 bases, with 15 bases between. Germline V lookup: CDR1 MGHDK, CDR2 SYGVNS. CDR3 region: CASSVGIQGDGYTF. The CDR3 DNA reads TGTGCCAGCAGTGTTGGGATACAGGGAGATGGCTACACCTTC.

In its sample, this clone was seen once. J is TRBJ1-5 and V is TRBV28, with a weak D call TRBD1 (5 bases). Germline V gene data show CDR1 as MDHEN and CDR2 as SYDVKM. V was shortened by 6 bases and J by 13 bases, with 16 bases between the two germline ends. The CDR3 is made up of 12 amino acids. The CDR3 nucleotides read TGTGCCAGCAGATCCTCCCGGGACCCACAGCATTTT. It specifies CASRSSRDPQHF.

The CDR3 sequence is CASSLALGATYGYTF. Here the CDR3 DNA reads TGTGCCAGCAGCTTGGCCCTAGGGGCGACCTATGGCTACACCTTC. The rearrangement joins TRBV5-6 to TRBJ1-2; D might be TRBD1 (5 bases). This CDR3 comprises 15 residues. From germline, CDR1 is SGHDT and CDR2 YYEEEE. The V gene lost 0 bases and the J gene lost 4 bases, with 13 bases spanning the gap.

The J gene is TRBJ1-1, the V gene TRBV5-1, with D possibly TRBD1 on 6 matching bases. Germline CDR1 and CDR2: SGHRS and YFSETQ. The CDR3 consists of 13 residues. The V and J ends lost 3 bases and 1 base respectively, with 7 bases between them. The CDR3 region is CASSWGQNTEAFF. CDR3 bases: TGCGCCAGCAGCTGGGGACAGAACACTGAAGCTTTCTTT.

The chain recombines TRBV28 with TRBJ2-3; 12 bases are shared with TRBD2. The J segment lost 5 bases and the V segment lost 9 bases, leaving 9 bases of the junction unmatched. Germline V gives CDR1 MDHEN, CDR2 SYDVKM. There are 15 residues in the CDR3. This CDR3 is CASHPSSGGGDTQYF. The CDR3 DNA follows: TGTGCCAGTCATCCGTCTAGCGGGGGGGGAGATACGCAGTATTTT.

This clone occurred once. The V gene is TRBV20-1, the J gene TRBJ1-1; D unclear. CDR1 and CDR2 from the germline V gene are DFQATT and SNEGSKA (reference sequence). This CDR3 spans 10 amino acids. Between the trimmed V and J ends, which lost 5 bases and 7 bases, there was a span of 8 bases. DNA for the CDR3: TGCAGTGCTGCCGGGATTGAAGCTTTCTTT. It specifies CSAAGIEAFF.

This chain uses TRBV10-3 with TRBJ2-5; TRBD1 aligns across 8 bases. With 6 bases clipped from V and 5 bases from J, the junction kept 8 bases outside the gene matches. Germline V gene data show CDR1 as ENHRY and CDR2 as SYGVKD. The CDR3 consists of 14 residues. The CDR3 spells CAISGTGGGETQYF. The CDR3 DNA sequence: TGTGCCATCAGCGGTACAGGGGGTGGGGAGACCCAGTACTTC.

CDR3 sequence reads: CASSSHLTGGNTGELFF. The CDR3 DNA follows: TGTGCCAGCAGCTCCCACCTGACAGGGGGGAACACCGGGGAGCTGTTTTTT. The chain couples TRBV14 to TRBJ2-2, with 9 bases that match TRBD1. The ends lost 5 bases at V and 1 base at J; junction bases unmatched: 8. This CDR3 is built from 17 residues. CDR1 and CDR2 (germline): SGHDN, FVKESK.

On this clone: A much larger clone lies a single base off, so this may be a read error. The chain is built from TRBV28 and TRBJ1-5, with D uncertain. The germline V and J ends were trimmed by 5 bases and 3 bases, with 2 bases remaining between them. Germline CDR1 reads MDHEN; CDR2 reads SYDVKM. CDR3 size: 11 residues. CDR3 in amino acids: CASSLNQPQHF. CDR3 in DNA: TGTGCCAGCAGTCTCAATCAGCCCCAGCATTTT.

The genes are TRBV5-5 and TRBJ2-3; 9 bases match TRBD2. J lost 2 bases, V lost 6 bases, and 13 bases had no gene match. CDR1 is SGHKS and CDR2 is YYEKEE in the germline V gene (reference sequence). The CDR3 contains 17 residues. CDR3 DNA sequence: TGTGCCAGCACCGCTCAGCGGGGGGCCGGACCCACAGATACGCAGTATTTT. As protein: CASTAQRGAGPTDTQYF.